Described below is a single T cell receptor (beta chain) sequence and its context. These data originate in a study of blood T cell repertoires in COVID-19. Study-level information: Researchers got acute and convalescent COVID-19 samples from the United States, Italy and Spain.

CDR3 length: 15 residues. V lost 5 bases to trimming and J lost 4 bases, with 14 bases between them. In germline, CDR1 is LGHDT, CDR2 YNNKEL (reference sequence). Here immunoSEQ multiplex PCR was the method, and the copy in TCRdb shows in-frame clones only, minus some. This table has some 99,000 clones, 70% to 90% appearing once. Sequencing was performed on peripheral blood. V and J are TRBV3-1 (or the pseudogene TRBV3-2) and TRBJ1-4, with D unclear. This receptor was identified in a man between 65 and 85 years old with acute or convalescent COVID-19. Here the CDR3 reads CASSLGGLINEKLFF. DNA for the CDR3: TGTGCCAGCAGCTTAGGCGGCCTTATTAATGAAAAACTGTTTTTT.